This paragraph reports one T cell receptor (beta chain). The data stem from a study of T cells in Graves' hyperthyroidism and ophthalmopathy. Study-level information: Peripheral blood was secured at the point of initial diagnosis, before any treatment.

Germline V lookup: CDR1 SNHLY, CDR2 FYNNEI. J gave up 2 bases and V 6 bases, and 7 bases lay outside the gene matches. The CDR3 sequence is 14 residues long. TCR beta CDR3 regions were amplified from RNA. Carried out on the TCR CDR3, a first-round RT-PCR used the HTBI primer set. One entry per CDR3 protein, called by TCRdb with MiXCR from the multiplex PCR reads. Of 800,000 or so distinct CDR3 sequences listed, 35% to 45% are singletons. This TCR was recovered from a young man with Graves' hyperthyroidism. V usage is TRBV2 and J usage is TRBJ2-7, with 7 bases identical to TRBD1. The sequenced sample consisted of blood. The CDR3 sequence: CASRVDRITYEQYF. CDR3 coding DNA: TGTGCCAGCAGGGTGGACAGGATTACCTACGAGCAGTACTTC.